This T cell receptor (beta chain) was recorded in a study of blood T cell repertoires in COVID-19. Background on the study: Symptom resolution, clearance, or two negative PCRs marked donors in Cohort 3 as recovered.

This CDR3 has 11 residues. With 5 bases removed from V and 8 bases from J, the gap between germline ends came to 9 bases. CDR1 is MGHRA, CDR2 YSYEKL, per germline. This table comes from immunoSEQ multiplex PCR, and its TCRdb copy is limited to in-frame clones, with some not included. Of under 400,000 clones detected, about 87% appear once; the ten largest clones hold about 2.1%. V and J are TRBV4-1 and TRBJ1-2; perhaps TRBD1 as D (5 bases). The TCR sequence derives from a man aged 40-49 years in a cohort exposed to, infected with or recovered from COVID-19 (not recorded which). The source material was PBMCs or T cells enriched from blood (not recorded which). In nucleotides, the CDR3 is TGCGCCAGCAGCGGGGCCCGGGGCTACACCTTC. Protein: CASSGARGYTF.